These T cell receptor beta chains were read from a single sample in a study of T cell responses to AZD1222 COVID-19 vaccine. The repertoire was sequenced with immunoSEQ multiplex PCR; TCRdb's copy has only in-frame clones and lacks some. This table has 160,000 or so clones, roughly 94% appearing once. The sample in question was peripheral blood, obtained 28 days after the second AZD1222 dose. The receptors originated from an adult who received the AZD1222 COVID-19 vaccine. The CDR3 runs from the conserved cysteine through the conserved F or W. Fields, in order: V gene, J gene, CDR3 protein.

TRBV5-1,TRBJ2-7,CASSLAGLAGRPANEQYF
TRBV2,TRBJ2-7,CASSEAGLAANYEQYF
TRBV5-4,TRBJ2-6,CASSISGSGANVLTF
TRBV12-3/TRBV12-4,TRBJ1-4,CASSFQGGKLFF
TRBV3-1/TRBV3-2,TRBJ2-7,CASSQVGGRTIPYEQYF
TRBV15,TRBJ2-1,CATSRVASGRTEQFF
TRBV18,TRBJ1-1,CASTTGMDTEAFF
TRBV24-1,TRBJ2-5,CATSDARGLQETQYF
TRBV19,TRBJ1-2,CASSISLTYGYTF
TRBV12-3/TRBV12-4,TRBJ1-2,CASSHRVRDGYTF
TRBV19,TRBJ2-2,CASSPGTDTGELFF
TRBV4-2,TRBJ1-1,CASSQAIFWGRTEAFF
TRBV7-8,TRBJ1-4,CASSSDRYNEKLFF
TRBV29-1,TRBJ1-2,CSVSYGYTF
TRBV6-5,TRBJ1-6,CASSLFWENNSPLHF
TRBV4-2,TRBJ2-7,CASSQDLRDYEQYF